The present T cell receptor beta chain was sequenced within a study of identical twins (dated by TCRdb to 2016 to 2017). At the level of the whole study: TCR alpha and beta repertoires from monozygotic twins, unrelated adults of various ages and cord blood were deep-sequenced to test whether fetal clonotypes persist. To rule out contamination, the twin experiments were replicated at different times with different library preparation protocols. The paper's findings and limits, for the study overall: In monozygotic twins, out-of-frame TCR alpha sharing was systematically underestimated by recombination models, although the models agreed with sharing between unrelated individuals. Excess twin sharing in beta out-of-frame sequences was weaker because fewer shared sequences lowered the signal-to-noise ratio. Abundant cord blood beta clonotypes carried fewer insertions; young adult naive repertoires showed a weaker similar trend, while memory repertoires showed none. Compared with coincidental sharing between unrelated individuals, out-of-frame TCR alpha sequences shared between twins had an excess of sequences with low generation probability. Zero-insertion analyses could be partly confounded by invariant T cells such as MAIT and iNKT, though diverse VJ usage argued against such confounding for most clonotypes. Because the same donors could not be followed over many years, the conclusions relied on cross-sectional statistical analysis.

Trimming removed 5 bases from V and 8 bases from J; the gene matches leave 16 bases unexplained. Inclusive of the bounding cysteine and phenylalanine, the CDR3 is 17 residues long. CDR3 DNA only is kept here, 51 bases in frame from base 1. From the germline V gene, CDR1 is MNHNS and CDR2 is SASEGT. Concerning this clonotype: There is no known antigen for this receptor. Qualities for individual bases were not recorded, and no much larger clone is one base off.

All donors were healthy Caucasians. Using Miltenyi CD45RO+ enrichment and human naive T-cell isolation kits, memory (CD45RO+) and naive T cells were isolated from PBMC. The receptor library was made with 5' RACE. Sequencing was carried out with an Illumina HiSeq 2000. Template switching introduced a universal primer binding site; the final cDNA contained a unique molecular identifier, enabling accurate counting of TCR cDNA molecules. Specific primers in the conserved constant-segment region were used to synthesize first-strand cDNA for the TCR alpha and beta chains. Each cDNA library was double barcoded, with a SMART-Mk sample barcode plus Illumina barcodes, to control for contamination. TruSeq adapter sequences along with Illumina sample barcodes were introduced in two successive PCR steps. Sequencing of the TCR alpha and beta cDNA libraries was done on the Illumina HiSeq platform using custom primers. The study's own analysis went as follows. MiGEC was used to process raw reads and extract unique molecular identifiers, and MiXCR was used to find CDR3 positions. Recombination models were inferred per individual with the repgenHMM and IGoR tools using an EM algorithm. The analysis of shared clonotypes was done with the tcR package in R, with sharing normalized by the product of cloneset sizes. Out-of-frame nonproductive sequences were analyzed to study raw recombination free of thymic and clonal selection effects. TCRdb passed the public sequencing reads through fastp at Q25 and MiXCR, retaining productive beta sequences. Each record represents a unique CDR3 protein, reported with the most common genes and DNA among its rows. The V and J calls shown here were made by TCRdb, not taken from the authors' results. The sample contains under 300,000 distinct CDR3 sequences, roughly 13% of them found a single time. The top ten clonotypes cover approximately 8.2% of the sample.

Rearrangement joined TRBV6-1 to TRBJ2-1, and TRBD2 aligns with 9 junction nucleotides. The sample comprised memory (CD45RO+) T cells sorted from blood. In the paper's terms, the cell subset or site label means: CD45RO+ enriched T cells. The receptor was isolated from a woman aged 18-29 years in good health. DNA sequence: TGTGCCAGCAGTATCTTGTCTAGCGGGATCTTGCGACATGAGCAGTTCTTC. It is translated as CASSILSSGILRHEQFF.